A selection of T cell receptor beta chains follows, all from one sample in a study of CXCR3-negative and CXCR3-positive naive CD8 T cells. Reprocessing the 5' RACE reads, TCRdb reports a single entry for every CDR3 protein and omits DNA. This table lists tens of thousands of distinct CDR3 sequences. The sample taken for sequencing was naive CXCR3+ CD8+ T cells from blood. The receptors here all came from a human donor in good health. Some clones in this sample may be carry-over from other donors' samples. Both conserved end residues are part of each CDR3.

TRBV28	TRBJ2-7	CASTDFPMGLAGGKNYEQYF
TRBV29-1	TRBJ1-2	CTGAGGEANYGYTF
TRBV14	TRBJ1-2	CASSPGRNYGYTF
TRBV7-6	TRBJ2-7	CASSHQGQGGTYEQYF
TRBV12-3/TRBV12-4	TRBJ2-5	CASSLGWTGAETQYF
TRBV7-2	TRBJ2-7	CASSFDSGGYYEQYF
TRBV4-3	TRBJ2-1	CASSQDMRGGLVINEQFF
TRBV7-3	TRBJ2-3	CASSLRLAGGSDTQYF
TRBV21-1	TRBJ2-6	CASGSTGPLEDPGANVLTF
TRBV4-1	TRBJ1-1	CASSPATVPYEAFF